The rows below give T cell receptor beta chains drawn from one sample of a study of blood T cell repertoires in COVID-19. Profiling relied on immunoSEQ multiplex PCR, and the TCRdb table lists in-frame clones only, not all of them. The data show a few hundred thousand clones, approximately 83% seen once. Material: PBMCs or T cells enriched from blood (not recorded which). These receptors all stem from a man aged 45-65 years who had recovered from COVID-19. The CDR3 runs from the conserved cysteine through the conserved F or W. The D gene is left open where the match is weak. Size is stated for part of the rows, as once, few or many counts, or as a class when the clone is expanded.

>.|TRBV10-3|13|TRBJ1-5|.
TGTGCCACCAGGGGTGAGGGCAATCAGCCCCAGCATTTT
CATRGEGNQPQHF
>.|TRBV6-5|11|TRBJ2-5|.
TGTGCCAGCAGTTCGCCGGGGACCCAGTACTTC
CASSSPGTQYF
>.|TRBV2|14|TRBJ1-2|.
TGTGCCAGCAGTACGGACACGACTGAGAATGGCTACACCTTC
CASSTDTTENGYTF
>.|TRBV18|14|TRBJ2-7|.
TGTGCCAGCTCACCGAAGGAGTCCGGCCACGAGCAGTACTTC
CASSPKESGHEQYF
>.|TRBV19|13|TRBJ2-2|.
TGTGCCGGACAAACTGCGAACACCGGGGAGCTGTTTTTT
CAGQTANTGELFF
>.|TRBV7-9|16|TRBJ2-1|.
TGTGCCAGCAGCTCCATGGGGGGAAGCTCCTACAATGAGCAGTTCTTC
CASSSMGGSSYNEQFF
>few|TRBV10-3|15|TRBJ2-5|.
TGTGCCACCTCATCCAGAAGCCAGGCCTCGGAGACCCAGTACTTC
CATSSRSQASETQYF
>.|TRBV5-1|15|TRBJ2-3|.
TGCGCCAGCAGCTACCGACTGACTGGCACAGATACGCAGTATTTT
CASSYRLTGTDTQYF
>.|TRBV9|14|TRBJ1-2|.
TGTGCCAGCAGCGTAGATGAAGGGGCTTCGGGCTACACCTTC
CASSVDEGASGYTF
>.|TRBV19|14|TRBJ2-3|TRBD1
TGTGCCAGTAGTGCCGGGACAGGGCGAGATACGCAGTATTTT
CASSAGTGRDTQYF
>.|TRBV11-3|12|TRBJ2-5|.
TGTGCCAGCAGCTCTAACCAAGAGACCCAGTACTTC
CASSSNQETQYF
>.|TRBV7-9|13|TRBJ1-2|TRBD1
TGTGCCAGCAGCCCTCGGACAGGGATCGGCTACACCTTC
CASSPRTGIGYTF
>.|TRBV24-1|14|TRBJ2-3|TRBD1
TGTGCCACCAGTGCTGTGACAGGGGAGAATACGCAGTATTTT
CATSAVTGENTQYF
>few|TRBV6-2/TRBV6-3|15|TRBJ2-7|.
TGTGCCAGCAGTTACTCGGACGGAGGATCCTACGAGCAGTACTTC
CASSYSDGGSYEQYF
>.|TRBV11-2|16|TRBJ1-1|.
TGTGCCAGCAGCTTAGGTGCAGGGTTATTAGACACTGAAGCTTTCTTT
CASSLGAGLLDTEAFF
>few|TRBV19|13|TRBJ1-5|.
TGTGCCAGTAGTCCGCGTTATGATCAGCCCCAGCATTTT
CASSPRYDQPQHF
>.|TRBV28|13|TRBJ2-2|.
TGTGCCTCCCTGGGCAGGGGTAGTAGGGAGCTGTTTTTT
CASLGRGSRELFF
>few|TRBV7-7|15|TRBJ2-2|TRBD1
TGTGCTAGCAGCTCGACAGGGGACGGCACCGGGGAGCTGTTTTTT
CASSSTGDGTGELFF
>.|TRBV19|15|TRBJ1-1|.
TGTGCCAGTAGTACTCAACAGAAACTGAACACTGAAGCTTTCTTT
CASSTQQKLNTEAFF
>.|TRBV9|18|TRBJ2-1|TRBD2
TGTGCCAGCAGCGCCCAGTCGATACGGGGGGGAGCTTACAATGAGCAGTTCTTC
CASSAQSIRGGAYNEQFF
>few|TRBV7-3|16|TRBJ1-2|.
TGTGCCAGCAGCCCTTTCGGGGGTCTAAATAACTATGGCTACACCTTC
CASSPFGGLNNYGYTF
>once|TRBV9|16|TRBJ2-5|TRBD2
TGTGCCAGCAGCTGGGCGGGGGGGGATTACCAAGAGACCCAGTACTTC
CASSWAGGDYQETQYF
>.|TRBV6-1|14|TRBJ2-1|.
TGTGCCAGCAGTGAAGTGGTAGGGGGGGCGAGGCAGTTCTTC
CASSEVVGGARQFF
>.|TRBV4-3|18|TRBJ1-1|TRBD1
TGCGCCAGCAGCCGGAACCCACCGGGACAGTTTTCGAGCACTGAAGCTTTCTTT
CASSRNPPGQFSSTEAFF
>.|TRBV7-9|16|TRBJ1-1|.
TGTGCCAGCAGCGCCACGCGGAGCGGCGTGAACACTGAAGCTTTCTTT
CASSATRSGVNTEAFF
>.|TRBV6-1|12|TRBJ1-2|.
TGTGCCAGCAGTGAGTCAGGTTATGGCTACACCTTC
CASSESGYGYTF
>.|TRBV6-4|13|TRBJ1-5|.
TGTGCCAGCAGTCAAGAGGGCAATCAGCCCCAGCATTTT
CASSQEGNQPQHF
>.|TRBV5-1|16|TRBJ1-6|.
TGCGCCAGCAGCTTGGCCGGCGACAGAGGTAATTCACCCCTCCACTTT
CASSLAGDRGNSPLHF
>few|TRBV3-1/TRBV3-2|15|TRBJ1-5|.
TGTGCCAGCAGCCCCCCTCGTGGGTGCGGTCAGCCCCAGCATTTT
CASSPPRGCGQPQHF
>.|TRBV7-9|14|TRBJ1-4|.
TGTGCCAGCAGCTTAGAAAGGGGTGGTGAAAAACTGTTTTTT
CASSLERGGEKLFF
>once|TRBV29-1|17|TRBJ1-2|TRBD1
TGCAGCGTTGAGAAGTGGGCCAGGGGGCCAATGAGCTATGGCTACACCTTC
CSVEKWARGPMSYGYTF
>.|TRBV12-3/TRBV12-4|13|TRBJ2-7|.
TGTGCCAGCAGTTATACAGGGTCCTACGAGCAGTACTTC
CASSYTGSYEQYF
>.|TRBV6-1|15|TRBJ2-3|.
TGTGCCAGCAGTGAGAGGGTGCCCGTCACAGATACGCAGTATTTT
CASSERVPVTDTQYF
>.|TRBV10-3|14|TRBJ2-1|TRBD2
TGTGCCATCAGTGATAGGGGACTAGCAAAATCGCAGTTCTTC
CAISDRGLAKSQFF
>.|TRBV24-1|14|TRBJ1-2|.
TGTGCCACCAGTGATTTGTGGCAGGGGAGCGGCTACACCTTC
CATSDLWQGSGYTF
>.|TRBV27|13|TRBJ2-5|TRBD2
TGTGCCAGCAGCAGCGGGGGCCAAGAGACCCAGTACTTC
CASSSGGQETQYF
>once|TRBV19|15|TRBJ1-2|TRBD1
TGTGCCAGCCAAACCAGGGGGTTTACCTTCTATGGCTACACCTTC
CASQTRGFTFYGYTF
>.|TRBV15|14|TRBJ1-3|.
TGTGCCACCCAGATGGGGAGCTCTGGAAACACCATATATTTT
CATQMGSSGNTIYF
>.|TRBV7-2|13|TRBJ1-2|.
TGTGCCAGCAGCTTAGATCAATACTATGGCTACACCTTC
CASSLDQYYGYTF
>.|TRBV9|15|TRBJ2-3|TRBD2
TGTGCCAGCAGCCCGGGACTAGCGGGAGGTGATACGCAGTATTTT
CASSPGLAGGDTQYF
>few|TRBV7-9|11|TRBJ2-5|.
TGTGCCAGCAGCTCAATGGTCCCTAAGTACTTC
CASSSMVPKYF
>.|TRBV19|15|TRBJ2-7|TRBD1
TGTGCCACCGCGGACAGGGGGGGATTTACCTACGAGCAGTACTTC
CATADRGGFTYEQYF
>.|TRBV4-2|16|TRBJ2-1|TRBD2
TGTGCCAGCAGCCAAGTGGGTGGCGGGGGGCGGAATGAGCAGTTCTTC
CASSQVGGGGRNEQFF
>.|TRBV5-1|14|TRBJ1-1|TRBD1
TGCGCCAGCAGCTTTGGACAGGGGAACACTGAAGCTTTCTTT
CASSFGQGNTEAFF
>.|TRBV6-1|15|TRBJ2-1|TRBD2
TGTGCCAGCAGGGAAGCGGGGGCGTCCTACAATGAGCAGTTCTTC
CASREAGASYNEQFF
>few|TRBV20-1|12|TRBJ2-7|.
TGCAGTGCTAGTGTCCCCAGCTACGAGCAGTACTTC
CSASVPSYEQYF
>.|TRBV19|13|TRBJ1-2|.
TGTGCCAGTAGTACGACAGGCCCGCTCGGCTACACCTTC
CASSTTGPLGYTF
>.|TRBV7-3|13|TRBJ1-1|.
TGTGCCAGCAGCTTACTGGCGGGCTTAGAAGCTTTCTTT
CASSLLAGLEAFF
>.|TRBV15|16|TRBJ2-7|TRBD2
TGTGCCACCAGCAGAGTTCGACTCAGCGGGGCGTACGAGCAGTACTTC
CATSRVRLSGAYEQYF